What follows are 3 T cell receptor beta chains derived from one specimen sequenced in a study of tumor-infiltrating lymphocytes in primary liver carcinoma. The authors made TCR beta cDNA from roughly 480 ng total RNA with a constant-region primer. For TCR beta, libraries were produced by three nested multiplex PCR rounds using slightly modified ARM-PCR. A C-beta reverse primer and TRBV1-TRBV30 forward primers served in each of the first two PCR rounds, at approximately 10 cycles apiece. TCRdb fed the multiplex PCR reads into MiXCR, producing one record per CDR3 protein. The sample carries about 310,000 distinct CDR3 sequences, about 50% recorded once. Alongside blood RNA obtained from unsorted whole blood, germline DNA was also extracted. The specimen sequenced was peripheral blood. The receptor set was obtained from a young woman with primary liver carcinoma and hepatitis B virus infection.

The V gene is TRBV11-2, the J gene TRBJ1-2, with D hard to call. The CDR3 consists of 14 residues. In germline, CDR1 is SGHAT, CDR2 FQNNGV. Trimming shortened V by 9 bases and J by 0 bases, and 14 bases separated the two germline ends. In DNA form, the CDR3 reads TGTGCCAGTAGCCAACTGCTAACTAACTATGGCTACACCTTC. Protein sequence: CASSQLLTNYGYTF.

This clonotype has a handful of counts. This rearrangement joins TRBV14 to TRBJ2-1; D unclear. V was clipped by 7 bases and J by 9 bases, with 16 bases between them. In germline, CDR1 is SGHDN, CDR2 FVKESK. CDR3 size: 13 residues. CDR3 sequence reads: CASNLKVGVEQFF. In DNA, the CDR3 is TGTGCCAGCAACCTCAAAGTGGGCGTTGAGCAGTTCTTC. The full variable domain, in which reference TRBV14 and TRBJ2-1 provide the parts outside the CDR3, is EAGVTQFPSHSVIEKGQTVTLRCDPISGHDNLYWYRRVMGKEIKFLLHFVKESKQDESGMPNNRFLAERTGGTYSTLKVQPAELEDSGVYFCASNLKVGVEQFFGPGTRLTVL.

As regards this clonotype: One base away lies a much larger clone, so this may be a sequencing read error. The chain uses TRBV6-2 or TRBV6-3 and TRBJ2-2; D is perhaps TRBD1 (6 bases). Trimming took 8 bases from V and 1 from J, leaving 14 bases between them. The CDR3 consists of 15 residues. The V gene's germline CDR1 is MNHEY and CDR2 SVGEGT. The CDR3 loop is CASGTGLGNTGELFF. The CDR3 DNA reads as TGTGCCAGCGGAACAGGGTTGGGGAACACCGGGGAGCTGTTTTTT.